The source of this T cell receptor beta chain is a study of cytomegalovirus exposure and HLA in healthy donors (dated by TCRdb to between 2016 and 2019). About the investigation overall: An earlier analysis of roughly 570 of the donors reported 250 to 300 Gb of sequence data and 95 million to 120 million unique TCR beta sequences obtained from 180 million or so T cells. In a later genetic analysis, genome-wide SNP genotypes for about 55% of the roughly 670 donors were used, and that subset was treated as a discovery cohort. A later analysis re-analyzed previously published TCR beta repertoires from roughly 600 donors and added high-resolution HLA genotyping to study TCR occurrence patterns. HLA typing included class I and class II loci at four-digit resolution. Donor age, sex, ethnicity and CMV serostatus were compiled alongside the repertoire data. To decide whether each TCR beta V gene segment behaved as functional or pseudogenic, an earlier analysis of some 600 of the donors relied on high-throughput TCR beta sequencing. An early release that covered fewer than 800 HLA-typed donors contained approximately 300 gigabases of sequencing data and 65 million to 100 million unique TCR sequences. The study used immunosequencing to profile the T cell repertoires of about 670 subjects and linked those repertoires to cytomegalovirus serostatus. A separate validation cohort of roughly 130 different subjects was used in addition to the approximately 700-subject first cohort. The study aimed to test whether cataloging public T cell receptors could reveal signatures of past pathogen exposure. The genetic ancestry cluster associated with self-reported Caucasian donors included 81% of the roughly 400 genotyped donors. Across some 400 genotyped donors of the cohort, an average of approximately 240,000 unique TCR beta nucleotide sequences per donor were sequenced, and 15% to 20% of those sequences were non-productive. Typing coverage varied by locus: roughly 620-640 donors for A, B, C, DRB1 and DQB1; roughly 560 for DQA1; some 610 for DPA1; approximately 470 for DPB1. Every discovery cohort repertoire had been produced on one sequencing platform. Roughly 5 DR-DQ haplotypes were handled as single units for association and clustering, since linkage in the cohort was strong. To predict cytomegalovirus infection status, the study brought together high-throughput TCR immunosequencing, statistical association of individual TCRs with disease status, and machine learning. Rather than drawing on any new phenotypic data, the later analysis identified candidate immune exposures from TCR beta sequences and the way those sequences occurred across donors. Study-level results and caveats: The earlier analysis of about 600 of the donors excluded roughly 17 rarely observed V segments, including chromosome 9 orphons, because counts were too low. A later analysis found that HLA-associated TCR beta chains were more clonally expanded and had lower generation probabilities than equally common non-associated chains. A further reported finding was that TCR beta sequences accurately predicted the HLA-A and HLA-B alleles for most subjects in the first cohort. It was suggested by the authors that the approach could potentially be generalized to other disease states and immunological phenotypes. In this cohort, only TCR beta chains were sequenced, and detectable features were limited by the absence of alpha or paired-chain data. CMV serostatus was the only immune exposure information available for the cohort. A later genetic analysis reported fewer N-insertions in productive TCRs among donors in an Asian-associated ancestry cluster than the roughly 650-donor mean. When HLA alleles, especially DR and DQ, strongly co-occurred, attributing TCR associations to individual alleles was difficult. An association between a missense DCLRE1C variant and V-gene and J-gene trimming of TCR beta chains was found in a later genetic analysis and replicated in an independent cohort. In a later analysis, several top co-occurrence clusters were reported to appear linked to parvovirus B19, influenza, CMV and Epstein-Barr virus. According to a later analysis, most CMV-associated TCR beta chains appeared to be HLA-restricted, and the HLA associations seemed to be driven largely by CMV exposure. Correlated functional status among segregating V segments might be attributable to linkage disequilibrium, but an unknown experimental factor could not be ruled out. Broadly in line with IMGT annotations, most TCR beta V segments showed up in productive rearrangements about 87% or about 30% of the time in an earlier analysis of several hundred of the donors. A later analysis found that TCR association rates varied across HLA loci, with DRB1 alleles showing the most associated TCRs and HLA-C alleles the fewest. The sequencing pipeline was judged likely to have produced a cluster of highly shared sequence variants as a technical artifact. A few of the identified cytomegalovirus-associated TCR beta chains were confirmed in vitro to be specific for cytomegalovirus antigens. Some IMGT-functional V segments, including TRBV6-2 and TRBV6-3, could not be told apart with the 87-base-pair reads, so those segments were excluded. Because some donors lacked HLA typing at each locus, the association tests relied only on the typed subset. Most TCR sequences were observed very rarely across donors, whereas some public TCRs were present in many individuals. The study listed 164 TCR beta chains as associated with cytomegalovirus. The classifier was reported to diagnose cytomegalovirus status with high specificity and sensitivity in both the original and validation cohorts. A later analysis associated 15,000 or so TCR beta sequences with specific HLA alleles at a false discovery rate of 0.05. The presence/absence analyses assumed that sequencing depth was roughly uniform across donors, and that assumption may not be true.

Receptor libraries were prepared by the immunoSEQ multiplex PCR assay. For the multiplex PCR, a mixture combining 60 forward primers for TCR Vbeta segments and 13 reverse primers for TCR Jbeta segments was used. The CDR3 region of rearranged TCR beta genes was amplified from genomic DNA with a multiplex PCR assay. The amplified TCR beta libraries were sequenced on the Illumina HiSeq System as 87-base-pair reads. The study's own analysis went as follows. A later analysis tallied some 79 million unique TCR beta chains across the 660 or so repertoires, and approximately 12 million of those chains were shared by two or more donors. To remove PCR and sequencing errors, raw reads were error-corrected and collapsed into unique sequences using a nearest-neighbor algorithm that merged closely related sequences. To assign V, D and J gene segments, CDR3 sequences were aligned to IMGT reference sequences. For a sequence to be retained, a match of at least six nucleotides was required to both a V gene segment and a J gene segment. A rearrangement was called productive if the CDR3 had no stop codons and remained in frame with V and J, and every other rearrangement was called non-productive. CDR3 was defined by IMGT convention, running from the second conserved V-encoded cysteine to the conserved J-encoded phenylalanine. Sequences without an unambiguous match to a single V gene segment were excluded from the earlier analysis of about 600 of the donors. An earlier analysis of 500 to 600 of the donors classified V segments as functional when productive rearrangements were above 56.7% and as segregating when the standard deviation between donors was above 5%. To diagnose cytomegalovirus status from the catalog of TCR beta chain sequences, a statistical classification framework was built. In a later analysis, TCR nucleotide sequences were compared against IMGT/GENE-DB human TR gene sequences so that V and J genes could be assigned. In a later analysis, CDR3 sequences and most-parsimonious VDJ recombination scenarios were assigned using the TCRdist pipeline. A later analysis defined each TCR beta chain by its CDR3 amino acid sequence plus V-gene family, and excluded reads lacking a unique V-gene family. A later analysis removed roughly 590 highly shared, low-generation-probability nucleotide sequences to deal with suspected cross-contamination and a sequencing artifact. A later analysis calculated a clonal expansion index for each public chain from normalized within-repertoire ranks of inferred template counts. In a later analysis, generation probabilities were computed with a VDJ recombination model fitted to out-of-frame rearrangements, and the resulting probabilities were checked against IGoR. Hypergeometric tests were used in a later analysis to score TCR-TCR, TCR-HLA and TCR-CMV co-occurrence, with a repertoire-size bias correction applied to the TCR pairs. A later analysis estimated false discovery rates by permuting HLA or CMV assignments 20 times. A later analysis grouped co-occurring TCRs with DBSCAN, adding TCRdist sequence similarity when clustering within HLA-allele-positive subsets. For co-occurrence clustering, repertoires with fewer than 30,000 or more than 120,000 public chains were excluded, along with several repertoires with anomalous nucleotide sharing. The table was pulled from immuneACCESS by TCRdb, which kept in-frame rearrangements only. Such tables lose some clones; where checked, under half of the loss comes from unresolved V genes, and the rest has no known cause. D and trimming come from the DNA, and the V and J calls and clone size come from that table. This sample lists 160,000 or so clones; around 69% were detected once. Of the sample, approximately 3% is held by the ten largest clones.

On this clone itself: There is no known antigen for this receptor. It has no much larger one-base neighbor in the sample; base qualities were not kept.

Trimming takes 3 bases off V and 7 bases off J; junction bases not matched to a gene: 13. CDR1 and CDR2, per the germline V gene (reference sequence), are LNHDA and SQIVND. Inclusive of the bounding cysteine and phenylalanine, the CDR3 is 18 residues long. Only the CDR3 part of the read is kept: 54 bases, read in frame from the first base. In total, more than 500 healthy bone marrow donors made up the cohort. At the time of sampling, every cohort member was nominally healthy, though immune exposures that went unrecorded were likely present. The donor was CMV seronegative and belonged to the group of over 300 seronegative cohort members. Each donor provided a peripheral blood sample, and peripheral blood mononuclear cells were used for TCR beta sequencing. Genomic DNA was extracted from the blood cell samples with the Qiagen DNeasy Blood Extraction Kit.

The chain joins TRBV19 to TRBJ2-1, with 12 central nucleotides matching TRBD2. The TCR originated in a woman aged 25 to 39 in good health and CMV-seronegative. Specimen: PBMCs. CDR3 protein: CASSMLAVTSGRLNEQFF. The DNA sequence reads TGTGCCAGTAGTATGCTTGCGGTGACTAGCGGGAGATTAAATGAGCAGTTCTTC. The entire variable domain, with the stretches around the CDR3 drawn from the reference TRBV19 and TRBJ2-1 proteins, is DGGITQSPKYLFRKEGQNVTLSCEQNLNHDAMYWYRQDPGQGLRLIYYSQIVNDFQKGDIAEGYSVSREKKESFPLTVTSAQKNPTAFYLCASSMLAVTSGRLNEQFFGPGTRLTVL.